The 19 T cell receptor beta chains presented below share a single source sample, sequenced in a study of OX40 agonist ivuxolimab in advanced cancers. The assay was immunoSEQ multiplex PCR, and TCRdb's table has in-frame clones only and misses some. The sample includes about 60,000 clones, around 88% of them seen just once. The specimen was CD4+ or CD8+ T cells sorted from blood, collected in a trial of the OX40 agonist ivuxolimab. These receptors originate from an adult with an advanced solid tumor such as melanoma, head and neck, liver or kidney cancer.

The chain has TRBV6-6 and TRBJ1-1; TRBD1 might be the D (6 bases). Deletions cut 6 bases from V and 3 bases from J, with 11 bases between. This CDR3 spans 13 amino acids. In germline, CDR1 is MNHNY, CDR2 SVGAGI (reference sequence). The CDR3 bases are TGTGCCAGCAGGAGGGGGGGAGACACTGAAGCTTTCTTT. Protein product: CASRRGGDTEAFF.

This clone turned up a few times. The chain is built from TRBV4-1 and TRBJ2-1, with D perhaps TRBD2 (7 bases). CDR1 and CDR2 from the germline V gene are MGHRA and YSYEKL. The V end lost 3 bases, the J end lost 5 bases, and 26 bases lay between the germline ends. The CDR3 sequence is 19 residues long. The CDR3 spells CASSHPLTSGGASDNEQFF. The CDR3 coding sequence is TGCGCCAGCAGCCATCCCTTGACTAGTGGGGGGGCCTCGGACAATGAGCAGTTCTTC.

The CDR3 DNA is TGTGCCAGCAGCACGGGACTAGCGGGGAGGGACTACGAGCAGTACTTC. This encodes CASSTGLAGRDYEQYF. V and J are TRBV7-8 and TRBJ2-7; 13 bases match TRBD2. CDR3 length: 16 amino acids. The V and J ends lost 5 bases and 3 bases, in that order; junction bases with no gene match: 7. CDR1 SGHVS and CDR2 FQNEAQ come from the germline V gene.

The J gene is TRBJ2-7, the V gene TRBV7-8; D might be TRBD2 (5 bases). The V end was cut by 1 base, the J end by 3 bases, with 10 bases between. The CDR3 has 14 amino acids. Germline CDR1 reads SGHVS; CDR2 reads FQNEAQ. CDR3 sequence (DNA): TGTGCCAGCAGCTTAGGGTCGGGGAACTACGAGCAGTACTTC. Protein: CASSLGSGNYEQYF.

The rearrangement links TRBV6-5 to TRBJ1-2, with TRBD1 matching over 8 bases. The ends lost 6 bases at V and 5 bases at J; junction bases unmatched: 5. CDR3 size: 13 residues. Germline CDR1 is MNHEY and CDR2 is SVGAGI. The DNA of the CDR3 is TGTGCCAGCAGAACTACAGGGGGATATGGCTACACCTTC. Amino acid sequence: CASRTTGGYGYTF.

The V gene is TRBV7-2, the J gene TRBJ1-6; the D is unclear. Deletions cut 0 bases from V and 0 bases from J, with 9 bases between. The CDR3 extends over 17 amino acids. Germline V gene lookup returns CDR1 SGHTA and CDR2 FQGNSA. The CDR3 DNA is TGTGCCAGCAGCTTAGCTTTAGTGGTCTCCTATAATTCACCCCTCCACTTT. Its translation: CASSLALVVSYNSPLHF.

The chain links TRBV11-2 to TRBJ1-1, with 7 bases matching TRBD1. CDR3 length: 14 amino acids. Germline trimming cut 4 bases from V and 1 base from J; bases unmatched to any gene: 3. Germline CDR1 reads SGHAT; CDR2 reads FQNNGV. This CDR3 is CASSSGTANTEAFF. The CDR3 DNA sequence: TGTGCCAGCAGCTCAGGGACAGCGAACACTGAAGCTTTCTTT.

The rearrangement uses TRBV9 and TRBJ2-3; TRBD1 or TRBD2 may be the D gene (6 bases each). The V gene lost 1 base and the J gene lost 3 bases, with 12 bases spanning the gap. This CDR3 is 15 amino acids long. CDR1 is SGDLS, CDR2 YYNGEE, per germline. The CDR3 is CASSVRGGPTDTQYF. The DNA of the CDR3 is TGTGCCAGCAGCGTACGTGGGGGGCCTACAGATACGCAGTATTTT.

This chain connects TRBV19 to TRBJ1-1; perhaps TRBD1 as D (5 bases). This CDR3 has 14 amino acids. V shed 6 bases and J shed 5 bases, with 16 bases lying between them. Germline CDR1 LNHDA, CDR2 SQIVND (reference sequence). This CDR3 is CASRARDLGTEAFF. CDR3 in DNA: TGTGCCAGTAGGGCCCGGGACCTAGGGACTGAAGCTTTCTTT.

The chain links TRBV12-5 to TRBJ2-1; D gene unclear. V was trimmed by 2 bases and J by 6 bases, leaving 5 bases between them. The germline V gene has CDR1 LGHNT and CDR2 FRNRAP. This CDR3 comprises 12 residues. The CDR3 reads CASGLQLNEQFF. The CDR3 DNA follows: TGTGCTAGTGGTTTGCAGCTCAATGAGCAGTTCTTC.

The CDR3 nucleotides read TGTGCCATCAGTGAGCCCCAGGGGCCCCCCTACGAGCAGTACTTC. Its protein product is CAISEPQGPPYEQYF. The rearrangement links TRBV10-3 to TRBJ2-7, with D maybe TRBD1 (6 bases). CDR3 size: 15 residues. Trimming shortened V by 2 bases and J by 2 bases, and 13 bases separated the two germline ends. Germline V gene sequence: CDR1 ENHRY, CDR2 SYGVKD.

The chain links TRBV28 to TRBJ2-2, with D perhaps being TRBD1 or TRBD2 (6 bases each). Germline CDR1 reads MDHEN; CDR2 reads SYDVKM. V was shortened by 2 bases and J by 0 bases, with 16 bases between the two germline ends. The CDR3 runs to 18 residues. As DNA, the CDR3 is TGTGCCAGCAGTTTAGAGCAAGGGGGGACCTCGAACACCGGGGAGCTGTTTTTT. It translates to CASSLEQGGTSNTGELFF.

CDR3 DNA: TGTGCCAGCAGCGAGCAAGACTACGAGCAGTACTTC. It codes for CASSEQDYEQYF. The rearrangement uses TRBV5-6 and TRBJ2-7; unclear D gene. The CDR3 is 12 residues long. The germline gives CDR1 SGHDT, CDR2 YYEEEE. Trimming took off 4 bases at V and 3 bases at J, with 8 bases between the two ends. Drawing the rest from reference TRBV5-6 and TRBJ2-7, the complete variable domain is DAGVTQSPTHLIKTRGQQVTLRCSPKSGHDTVSWYQQALGQGPQFIFQYYEEEERQRGNFPDRFSGHQFPNYSSELNVNALLLGDSALYLCASSEQDYEQYFGPGTRLTVT.

This chain links TRBV7-9 with TRBJ2-5; 7 positions agree with TRBD2. The DNA end is more similar to TRBJ2-7, so the J call may be wrong. Per the germline V gene, CDR1 is SEHNR and CDR2 is FQNEAQ (reference sequence). The CDR3 sequence is 13 residues long. CDR3 nucleotides: TGTGCCAGCAGCTTGGGGGAGGGTTACGAGCAGTACTTC. Amino acid sequence: CASSLGEGYEQYF.

V gene TRBV7-9 combines with J gene TRBJ1-1; TRBD1 agrees at 7 bases. Germline CDR1 and CDR2: SEHNR and FQNEAQ (reference sequence). The ends lost 7 bases at V and 6 bases at J; junction bases unmatched: 8. The CDR3 is 13 amino acids. The CDR3 protein is CASILIQGAEAFF. In nucleotides, the CDR3 is TGTGCCAGCATCCTAATCCAGGGGGCTGAAGCTTTCTTT.

This rearrangement joins TRBV7-9 to TRBJ1-5, with D unresolved. This CDR3 comprises 12 residues. Germline CDR1 reads SEHNR; CDR2 reads FQNEAQ (reference sequence). Trimming pared 5 bases from V and 12 bases from J, leaving 14 bases between. CDR3 DNA: TGTGCCAGCAGCCGAGAGGTGGGAAACCAGCATTTT. Protein product: CASSREVGNQHF. Using reference TRBV7-9 and TRBJ1-5 for the parts outside the CDR3, the full variable domain is DTGVSQNPRHKITKRGQNVTFRCDPISEHNRLYWYRQTLGQGPEFLTYFQNEAQLEKSRLLSDRFSAERPKGSFSTLEIQRTEQGDSAMYLCASSREVGNQHFGDGTRLSIL.

The table lists this clone with a few counts. The chain recombines TRBV5-1 with TRBJ2-2; D possibly corresponds to TRBD1 (6 bases). Trimming stripped 3 bases from V and 7 bases from J, with 10 bases between. The CDR3 runs to 13 residues. CDR1 and CDR2 from the germline V gene are SGHRS and YFSETQ. The CDR3 loop is CASSWTVNGELFF. CDR3 DNA: TGCGCCAGCAGCTGGACAGTTAACGGGGAGCTGTTTTTT.

This chain joins TRBV6-5 and TRBJ2-7; the match to TRBD1 covers 9 bases. V lost 7 bases, J lost 3 bases, and 7 bases stayed unmatched. CDR3 length: 14 amino acids. The germline gives CDR1 MNHEY, CDR2 SVGAGI. The CDR3 region has the DNA TGTGCCAGCACCGAGGGACAGGGCCTCTACGAGCAGTACTTC. Its protein product is CASTEGQGLYEQYF.

V is TRBV5-1 and J is TRBJ2-7; a possible D gene is TRBD2 (6 bases). Germline lookup yields CDR1 SGHRS and CDR2 YFSETQ. V lost 0 bases to trimming and J lost 5 bases, with 21 bases between them. The CDR3 is 17 amino acids. The CDR3 DNA follows: TGCGCCAGCAGCTTGGGCTCCCCGGGGGACCGCCTCGACGAGCAGTACTTC. Amino acids: CASSLGSPGDRLDEQYF.